This T cell receptor (beta chain) was captured by sequencing in a study of cytomegalovirus exposure and HLA in healthy donors. The CDR3 extends over 12 amino acids. Germline CDR1 and CDR2: SEHNR and FQNEAQ (reference sequence). V was trimmed by 7 bases and J by 3 bases, leaving 9 bases between them. To note about this clone: The target antigen is unknown.

PCR was performed using 60 Vbeta and 13 Jbeta primers. Profiled with immunoSEQ multiplex PCR; TCRdb holds only in-frame clones, not every one. The table lists more than 55,000 clones. Broader study findings: The productive fraction for most TCR beta V segments was about 87% or about 30% in an earlier analysis.

The specimen was PBMCs. The chain combines TRBV7-9 with TRBJ1-1; D not resolved. This TCR was recovered from a woman in her 40s in good health and CMV-seropositive. In DNA form, the CDR3 reads TGTGCCAGCACCCGTCTAGACACTGAAGCTTTCTTT. Protein: CASTRLDTEAFF. Looking up the rest from reference TRBV7-9 and TRBJ1-1 gives the full variable domain: DTGVSQNPRHKITKRGQNVTFRCDPISEHNRLYWYRQTLGQGPEFLTYFQNEAQLEKSRLLSDRFSAERPKGSFSTLEIQRTEQGDSAMYLCASTRLDTEAFFGQGTRLTVV.